This TCR beta chain was identified during a study of CXCR3-negative and CXCR3-positive naive CD8 T cells. Study details: Libraries each contributed about 1.5 +/- 0.3 million TRB reads, for some 130 million in total. Study results and limitations: CXCR3-positive naive cells had more hydrophobic TRB CDR3s than CXCR3-negative naive cells. Both naive subsets showed comparably high diversity, and memory CD8+ cells showed much lower diversity.

The germline CDR1 and CDR2 sequences are LGHDT and YNNKEL (reference sequence). The CDR3 is made up of 18 amino acids. Worth noting for this clonotype: Its antigen is currently unknown.

The libraries of TRB cDNA were constructed through 5' RACE using UMI labels. TCRdb derives one entry per CDR3 protein from the 5' RACE reads, leaving out DNA. Recorded for this sample: about 120,000 distinct CDR3 sequences. The naive CD8+ gate required CD45RO-CCR7+CD27+CD95- phenotype. This chain uses TRBV3-1 with TRBJ2-1; the D call from TCRdb, TRBD1, cannot be confirmed without DNA. Sequencing was carried out using naive CXCR3- CD8+ T cells from blood. Documented subset: CD45RO-CCR7+CD27+CD95- naive CD8+ T cells lacking CXCR3 (TNR3-). The receptor comes from a human donor in good health. Some clones in this sample may be carry-over from other donors' samples. CDR3 protein: CASSIQRTGDRSYNEQFF.